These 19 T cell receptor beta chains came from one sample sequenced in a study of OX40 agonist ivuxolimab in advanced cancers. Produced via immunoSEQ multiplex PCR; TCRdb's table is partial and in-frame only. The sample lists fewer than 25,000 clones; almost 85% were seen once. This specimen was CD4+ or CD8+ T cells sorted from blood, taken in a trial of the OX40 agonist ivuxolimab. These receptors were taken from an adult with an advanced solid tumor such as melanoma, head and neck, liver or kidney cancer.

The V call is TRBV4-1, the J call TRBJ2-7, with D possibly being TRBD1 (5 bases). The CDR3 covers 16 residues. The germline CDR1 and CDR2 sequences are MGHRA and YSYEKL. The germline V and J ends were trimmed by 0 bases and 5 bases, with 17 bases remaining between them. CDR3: CASSQDRAGMNDEQYF. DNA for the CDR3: TGCGCCAGCAGCCAAGATCGGGCAGGGATGAATGACGAGCAGTACTTC.

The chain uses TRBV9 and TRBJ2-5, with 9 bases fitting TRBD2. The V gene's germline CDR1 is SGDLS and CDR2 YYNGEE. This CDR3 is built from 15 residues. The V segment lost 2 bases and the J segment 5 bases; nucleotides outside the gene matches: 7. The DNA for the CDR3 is TGTGCCAGCAGCGTCGTGGGTAGCGGGGGTGAGACCCAGTACTTC. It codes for CASSVVGSGGETQYF.

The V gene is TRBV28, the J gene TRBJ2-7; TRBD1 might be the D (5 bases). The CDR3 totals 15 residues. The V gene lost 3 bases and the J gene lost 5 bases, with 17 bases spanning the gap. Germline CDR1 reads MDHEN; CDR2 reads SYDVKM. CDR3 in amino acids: CASSFFGQGIDEQYF. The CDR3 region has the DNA TGTGCCAGCAGTTTCTTTGGGCAGGGTATCGACGAGCAGTACTTC. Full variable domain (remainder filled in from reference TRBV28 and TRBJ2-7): DVKVTQSSRYLVKRTGEKVFLECVQDMDHENMFWYRQDPGLGLRLIYFSYDVKMKEKGDIPEGYSVSREKKERFSLILESASTNQTSMYLCASSFFGQGIDEQYFGPGTRLTVT.

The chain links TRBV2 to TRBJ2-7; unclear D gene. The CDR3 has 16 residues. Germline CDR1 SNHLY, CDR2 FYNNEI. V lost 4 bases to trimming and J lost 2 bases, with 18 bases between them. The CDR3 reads CASSGERLPPTYEQYF. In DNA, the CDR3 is TGTGCCAGCAGTGGTGAGAGACTTCCCCCCACCTACGAGCAGTACTTC.

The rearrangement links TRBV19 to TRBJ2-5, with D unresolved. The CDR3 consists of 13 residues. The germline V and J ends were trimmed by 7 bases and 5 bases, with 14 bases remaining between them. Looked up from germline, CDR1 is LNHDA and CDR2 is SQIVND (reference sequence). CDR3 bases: TGTGCCAGTAAATCTCTCTCCCGGGAGACCCAGTACTTC. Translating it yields CASKSLSRETQYF.

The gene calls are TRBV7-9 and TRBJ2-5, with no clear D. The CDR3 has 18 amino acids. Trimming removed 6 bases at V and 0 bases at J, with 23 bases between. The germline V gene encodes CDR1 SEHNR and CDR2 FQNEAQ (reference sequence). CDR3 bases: TGTGCCAGCAGTTATCCTAAAATACCAGGACGGAACCAAGAGACCCAGTACTTC. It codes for CASSYPKIPGRNQETQYF.

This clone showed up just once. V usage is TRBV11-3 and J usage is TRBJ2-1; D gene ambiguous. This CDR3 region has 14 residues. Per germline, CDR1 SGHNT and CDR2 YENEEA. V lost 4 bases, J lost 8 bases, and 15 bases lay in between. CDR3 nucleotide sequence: TGTGCCAGCAGCTCCGGTTCTCGGTTCTATGAGCAGTTCTTC. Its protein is CASSSGSRFYEQFF. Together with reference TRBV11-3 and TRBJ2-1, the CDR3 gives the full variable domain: EAGVVQSPRYKIIEKKQPVAFWCNPISGHNTLYWYLQNLGQGPELLIRYENEEAVDDSQLPKDRFSAERLKGVDSTLKIQPAELGDSAVYLCASSSGSRFYEQFFGPGTRLTVL.

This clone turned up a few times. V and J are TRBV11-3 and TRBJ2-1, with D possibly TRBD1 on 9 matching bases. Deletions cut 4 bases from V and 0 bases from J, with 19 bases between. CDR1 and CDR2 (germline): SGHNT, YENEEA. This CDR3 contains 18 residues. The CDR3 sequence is CASSSGTGSGGSYNEQFF. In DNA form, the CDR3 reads TGTGCCAGCAGCTCCGGGACAGGGAGCGGGGGCTCCTACAATGAGCAGTTCTTC.

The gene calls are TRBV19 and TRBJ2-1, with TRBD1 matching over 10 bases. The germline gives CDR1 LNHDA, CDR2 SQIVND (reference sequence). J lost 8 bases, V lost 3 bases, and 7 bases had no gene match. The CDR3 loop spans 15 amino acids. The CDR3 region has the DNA TGTGCCAGTAGTATTCGACAGGGGGCCATTGATGAGCAGTTCTTC. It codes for CASSIRQGAIDEQFF.

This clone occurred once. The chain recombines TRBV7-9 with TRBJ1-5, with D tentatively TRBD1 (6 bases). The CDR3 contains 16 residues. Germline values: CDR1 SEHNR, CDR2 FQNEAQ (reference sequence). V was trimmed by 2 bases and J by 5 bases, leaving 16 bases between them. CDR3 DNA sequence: TGTGCCAGCAGCTTATGGGGGGGGCCTGGTTATCAGCCCCAGCATTTT. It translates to CASSLWGGPGYQPQHF.

CDR3 in DNA: TGTGCCACCAGCAGAGACCGTCAATACTACAATGAGCAGTTCTTC. Translation gives CATSRDRQYYNEQFF. The V gene is TRBV15, the J gene TRBJ2-1, with D unclear. Between the trimmed V and J ends, which lost 0 bases and 3 bases, there was a span of 9 bases. Germline CDR1 is LNHNV and CDR2 is YYDKDF (reference sequence). This CDR3 is built from 15 residues.

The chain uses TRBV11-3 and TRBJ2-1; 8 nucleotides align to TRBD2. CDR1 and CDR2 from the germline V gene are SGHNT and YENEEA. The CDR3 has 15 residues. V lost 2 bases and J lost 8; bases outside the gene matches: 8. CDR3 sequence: CASSLISGRSDEQFF. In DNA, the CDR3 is TGTGCCAGCAGCTTAATCAGCGGGAGATCGGATGAGCAGTTCTTC.

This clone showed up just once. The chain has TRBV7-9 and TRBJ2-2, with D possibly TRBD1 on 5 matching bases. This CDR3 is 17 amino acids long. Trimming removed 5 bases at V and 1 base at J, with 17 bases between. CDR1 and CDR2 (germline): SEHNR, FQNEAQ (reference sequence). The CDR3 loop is CASSPPLVTENTGELFF. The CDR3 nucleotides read TGTGCCAGCAGCCCCCCCTTGGTGACAGAGAACACCGGGGAGCTGTTTTTT. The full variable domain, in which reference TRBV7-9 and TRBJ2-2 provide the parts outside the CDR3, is DTGVSQNPRHKITKRGQNVTFRCDPISEHNRLYWYRQTLGQGPEFLTYFQNEAQLEKSRLLSDRFSAERPKGSFSTLEIQRTEQGDSAMYLCASSPPLVTENTGELFFGEGSRLTVL.

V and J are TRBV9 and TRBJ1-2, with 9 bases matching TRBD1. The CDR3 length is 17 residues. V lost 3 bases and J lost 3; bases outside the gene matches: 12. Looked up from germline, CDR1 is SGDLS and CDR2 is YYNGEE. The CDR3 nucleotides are TGTGCCAGCAGCGAAGGAGATAGGACAGGGGTGGACTATGGCTACACCTTC. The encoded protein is CASSEGDRTGVDYGYTF.

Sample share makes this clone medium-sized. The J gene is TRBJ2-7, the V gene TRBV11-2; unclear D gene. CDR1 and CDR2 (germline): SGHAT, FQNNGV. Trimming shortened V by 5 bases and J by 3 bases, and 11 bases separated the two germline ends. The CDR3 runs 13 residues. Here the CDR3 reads CASSPTPNYEQYF. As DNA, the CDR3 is TGTGCCAGCAGCCCTACACCGAACTACGAGCAGTACTTC.

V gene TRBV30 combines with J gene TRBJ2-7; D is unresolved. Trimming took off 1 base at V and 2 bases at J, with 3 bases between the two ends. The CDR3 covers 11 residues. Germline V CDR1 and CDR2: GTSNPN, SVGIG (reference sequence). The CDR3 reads CAWSAPYEQYF. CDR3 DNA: TGTGCCTGGAGTGCACCCTACGAGCAGTACTTC.

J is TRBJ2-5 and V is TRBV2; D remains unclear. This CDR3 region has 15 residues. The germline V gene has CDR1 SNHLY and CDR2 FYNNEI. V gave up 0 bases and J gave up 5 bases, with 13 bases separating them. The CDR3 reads CASSEAFALGETQYF. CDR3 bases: TGTGCCAGCAGTGAAGCTTTCGCCCTAGGGGAGACCCAGTACTTC.

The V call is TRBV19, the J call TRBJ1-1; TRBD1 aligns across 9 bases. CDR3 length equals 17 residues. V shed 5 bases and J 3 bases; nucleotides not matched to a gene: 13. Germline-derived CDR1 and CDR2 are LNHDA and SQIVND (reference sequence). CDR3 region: CASSPEDRGHRYTEAFF. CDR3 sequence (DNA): TGTGCCAGTAGTCCGGAGGACAGGGGCCATCGCTACACTGAAGCTTTCTTT.

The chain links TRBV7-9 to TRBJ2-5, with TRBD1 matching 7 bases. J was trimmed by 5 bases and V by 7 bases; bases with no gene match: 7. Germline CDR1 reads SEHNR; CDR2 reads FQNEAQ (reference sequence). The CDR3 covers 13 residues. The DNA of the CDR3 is TGTGCCAGCAACAAAGGGGGCGTTGAGACCCAGTACTTC. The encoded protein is CASNKGGVETQYF.